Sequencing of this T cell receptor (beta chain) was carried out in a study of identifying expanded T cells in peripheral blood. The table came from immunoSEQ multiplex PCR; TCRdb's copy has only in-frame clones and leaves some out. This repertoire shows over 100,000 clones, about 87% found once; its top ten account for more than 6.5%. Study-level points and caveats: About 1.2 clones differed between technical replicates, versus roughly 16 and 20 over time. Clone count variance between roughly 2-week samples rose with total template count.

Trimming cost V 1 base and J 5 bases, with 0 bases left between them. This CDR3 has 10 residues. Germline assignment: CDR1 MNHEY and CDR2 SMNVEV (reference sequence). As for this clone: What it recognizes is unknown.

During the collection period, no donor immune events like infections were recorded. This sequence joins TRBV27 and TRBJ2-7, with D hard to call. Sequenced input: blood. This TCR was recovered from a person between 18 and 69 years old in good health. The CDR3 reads CASSLYEQYF. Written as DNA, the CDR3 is TGTGCCAGCAGTTTATACGAGCAGTACTTC.